Listed here are 31 T cell receptor beta chains from one sample, sequenced in a study of T-cell memory formation after mild COVID-19. One entry per CDR3 protein results from TCRdb running MiXCR on the 5' RACE reads. The sample holds about 260,000 distinct CDR3 sequences; approximately 7.6% are singletons and the top ten take approximately 23%. The sample was PBMCs or a T cell subset sorted from them (not recorded which). All receptors derive from a man aged 18 to 30 who had mild COVID-19 (a few samples of this study predate the infection). Cell type and time point are not known.

In this sample, this clonotype turned up a few times. The chain carries TRBV29-1 and TRBJ1-5; D gene uncertain. V lost 3 bases and J lost 3, with 12 bases in between. This CDR3 is 14 amino acids long. In germline, CDR1 is SQVTM, CDR2 ANQGSEA. The CDR3 reads CSVEGTGYNQPQHF. CDR3 nucleotide sequence: TGCAGCGTTGAGGGTACGGGTTACAATCAGCCCCAGCATTTT.

Many counts were recorded for this clonotype. CDR3 coding DNA: TGTGCCAGCACCTGGGACGCATTGGGCGAGCAGTACGTC. It translates to CASTWDALGEQYV. The chain recombines TRBV6-2 or TRBV6-3 with TRBJ2-7; D may be TRBD1 or TRBD2 (5 bases each). Germline CDR1 reads MNHEY; CDR2 reads SVGEGT. V was cut by 7 bases and J by 6 bases, with 16 bases left in between. CDR3 length: 13 amino acids.

The CDR3 region has the DNA TGCAGTGCTAGGGGGGGTTGGGCCTCGAGTTCGACAGATACGCAGTATTTT. Its translation is CSARGGWASSSTDTQYF. The chain has TRBV20-1 and TRBJ2-3, with D maybe TRBD2 (6 bases). CDR3 length: 17 amino acids. V lost 3 bases to trimming and J lost 3 bases, with 22 bases between them. Per germline, CDR1 DFQATT and CDR2 SNEGSKA (reference sequence).

The chain combines TRBV4-3 with TRBJ2-2; 7 bases are shared with TRBD2. Germline assignment: CDR1 LGHNA and CDR2 YSLEER. This CDR3 contains 18 residues. V gave up 0 bases and J gave up 2 bases; unmatched junction bases: 9. The CDR3 nucleotides are TGCGCCAGCAGCCAAGAAGTACTAGCGCGCCTTAACACCGGGGAGCTGTTTTTT. Its translation: CASSQEVLARLNTGELFF.

The sample holds a few counts of this clonotype. J is TRBJ2-1 and V is TRBV6-5; 7 bases fit TRBD1. The CDR3 has 13 amino acids. Germline CDR1 MNHEY, CDR2 SVGAGI. V gave up 4 bases and J gave up 5 bases; unmatched junction bases: 2. CDR3 bases: TGTGCCAGCAGTTTGGGACAGCACAATGAGCAGTTCTTC. This translates into CASSLGQHNEQFF.

This clonotype was observed a handful of times. The chain has TRBV5-6 and TRBJ2-5; D call uncertain. The CDR3 is 15 residues long. The V end lost 0 bases, the J end lost 4 bases, and 13 bases lay between the germline ends. The germline CDR1 and CDR2 sequences are SGHDT and YYEEEE. The CDR3 here is CASSLELAETETQYF. In nucleotides, the CDR3 is TGTGCCAGCAGCTTGGAGTTGGCAGAAACAGAGACCCAGTACTTC.

This clonotype came up a few times. This chain connects TRBV7-9 to TRBJ2-1; no firm D call. Trimming stripped 8 bases from V and 0 bases from J, with 11 bases between. From germline, CDR1 is SEHNR and CDR2 FQNEAQ (reference sequence). CDR3 length: 14 amino acids. The CDR3: CASRTISSYNEQFF. The CDR3 DNA is TGTGCCAGCCGGACGATCAGCTCCTACAATGAGCAGTTCTTC.

The sample holds a few counts of this clonotype. This sequence joins TRBV7-9 and TRBJ2-7; TRBD2 matches at 7 bases. CDR3 length equals 15 residues. V was clipped by 2 bases and J by 2 bases; unmatched bases: 6. The V gene's germline CDR1 is SEHNR and CDR2 FQNEAQ (reference sequence). The CDR3 DNA sequence: TGTGCCAGCAGCTTAATAGGAGGGAGGGCCTACGAGCAGTACGTC. Translating gives CASSLIGGRAYEQYV.

This clonotype was observed a handful of times. The CDR3 is CSAREVLKITDTQYF. Written as DNA, the CDR3 is TGCAGTGCTAGAGAAGTCCTTAAGATCACAGATACGCAGTATTTT. The V and J genes are TRBV20-1 and TRBJ2-3; D is ambiguous. Between the trimmed V and J ends, which lost 0 bases and 2 bases, there was a span of 12 bases. The CDR3 is 15 residues long. Germline lookup yields CDR1 DFQATT and CDR2 SNEGSKA (reference sequence).

A few counts support this clonotype. The CDR3 loop reads CSASGTYTGELFF. In DNA, the CDR3 is TGCAGCGCGTCGGGGACCTACACCGGGGAGCTGTTTTTT. The chain links TRBV29-1 to TRBJ2-2; D possibly uses TRBD1 or TRBD2 (5 bases each). V lost 7 bases, J lost 3 bases, and 12 bases lay in between. This CDR3 spans 13 amino acids. The germline gives CDR1 SQVTM, CDR2 ANQGSEA.

The chain links TRBV6-6 to TRBJ2-2; TRBD1 matches at 9 bases. The ends lost 5 bases at V and 6 bases at J; junction bases unmatched: 7. The length of the CDR3 is 15 residues. Germline values: CDR1 MNHNY, CDR2 SVGAGI (reference sequence). This chain's CDR3 is CASSLTGGASGELFF. In DNA form, the CDR3 reads TGTGCCAGCAGTCTAACAGGGGGCGCGTCCGGGGAGCTGTTTTTT.

The table lists this clonotype with a few counts. The chain recombines TRBV7-6 with TRBJ2-3; 7 bases are a match to TRBD1. Trimming took 7 bases from V and 0 from J; bases not matched to a gene: 4. This CDR3 spans 14 amino acids. From germline, CDR1 is SGHVS and CDR2 FNYEAQ. CDR3 coding DNA: TGTGCCAGCACCAGGACAGGTAGCACAGATACGCAGTATTTT. It encodes CASTRTGSTDTQYF.

The table lists this clonotype with a few counts. CDR3 nucleotides: TGCAGCGTTGAATTTGGGGGCACTGAAGCTTTCTTT. It encodes CSVEFGGTEAFF. The chain carries TRBV29-1 and TRBJ1-1; D is possibly TRBD1 (5 bases). This CDR3 is 12 amino acids long. Trimming took off 2 bases at V and 4 bases at J, with 8 bases between the two ends. In germline, CDR1 is SQVTM, CDR2 ANQGSEA.

This clonotype has at least ten counts. The chain links TRBV5-1 to TRBJ2-7; TRBD1 might be the D (5 bases). Germline V gene lookup returns CDR1 SGHRS and CDR2 YFSETQ. This CDR3 has 14 amino acids. The V gene lost 3 bases and the J gene lost 5 bases, with 15 bases spanning the gap. For the CDR3, the DNA is TGCGCCAGCAGCTCCTCCCGACAGACGGACGAGCAGTACGTC. Its translation is CASSSSRQTDEQYV.

The chain couples TRBV19 to TRBJ2-2; a possible D gene is TRBD1 (5 bases). The V gene lost 6 bases and the J gene lost 6 bases, with 11 bases spanning the gap. The CDR3 loop spans 13 amino acids. Germline lookup yields CDR1 LNHDA and CDR2 SQIVND (reference sequence). DNA of the CDR3: TGTGCCAGTAGGCCAGGGTACGCCGGGGAGCTGTTTTTT. Translation: CASRPGYAGELFF.

This clonotype has just a few counts. The chain carries TRBV20-1 and TRBJ1-2, with a tentative D call TRBD1 (6 bases). Germline loops: CDR1 DFQATT, CDR2 SNEGSKA (reference sequence). V lost 5 bases and J 4 bases, leaving 20 bases between the germline ends. This CDR3 spans 15 amino acids. The CDR3 nucleotides are TGCAGTGCTCCCCAAATGGACAGCGGGGGCTATGGCTACACCTTC. It encodes CSAPQMDSGGYGYTF.

The chain joins TRBV5-1 to TRBJ1-2, with 8 positions matching TRBD1. The CDR3 consists of 16 residues. Germline CDR1 reads SGHRS; CDR2 reads YFSETQ. V shed 3 bases, J shed 0 bases, and the junction held 7 bases outside the gene matches. The CDR3 protein is CASSSRAGGSNYGYTF. The CDR3 region has the DNA TGCGCCAGCAGCTCCCGGGCAGGGGGCTCTAACTATGGCTACACCTTC.

This clonotype has more than one count but fewer than ten. This rearrangement joins TRBV12-5 to TRBJ2-2; D gene ambiguous. This CDR3 region has 14 residues. V lost 6 bases, J lost 2 bases, and 10 bases lay in between. Germline values: CDR1 LGHNT, CDR2 FRNRAP. CDR3 protein: CASGPGYNTGELFF. CDR3 nucleotide sequence: TGTGCTAGTGGCCCCGGTTACAACACCGGGGAGCTGTTTTTT.

The rearrangement links TRBV4-3 to TRBJ2-2; 9 positions match TRBD2. CDR1 and CDR2 (germline): LGHNA, YSLEER. Germline trimming cut 4 bases from V and 7 bases from J; bases unmatched to any gene: 7. This CDR3 spans 15 amino acids. The CDR3 DNA reads as TGCGCCAGCAGCCTAAGCGGGGGGTTTGACGGGGAGCTGTTTTTT. This codes for CASSLSGGFDGELFF.

The V call is TRBV20-1, the J call TRBJ2-5; 10 bases are a match to TRBD2. Germline V gene data show CDR1 as DFQATT and CDR2 as SNEGSKA (reference sequence). V was pared by 3 bases and J by 5 bases, with 6 bases of the junction left unmatched. This CDR3 has 14 residues. In DNA form, the CDR3 reads TGCAGTGCTAGTCAGCGGGGGGGCCCGGAGACCCAGTACTTC. Its translation is CSASQRGGPETQYF.

There are many counts of this clonotype. The rearrangement uses TRBV5-6 and TRBJ2-1; no reliable D call. Trimming shortened V by 4 bases and J by 3 bases, and 2 bases separated the two germline ends. This CDR3 region has 11 residues. Germline V gene lookup returns CDR1 SGHDT and CDR2 YYEEEE. The CDR3 sequence is CASSHYNEQFF. The CDR3 DNA reads as TGTGCCAGCAGCCACTACAATGAGCAGTTCTTC. The full variable domain, completed using reference TRBV5-6 and TRBJ2-1, is DAGVTQSPTHLIKTRGQQVTLRCSPKSGHDTVSWYQQALGQGPQFIFQYYEEEERQRGNFPDRFSGHQFPNYSSELNVNALLLGDSALYLCASSHYNEQFFGPGTRLTVL.

The genes are TRBV7-2 and TRBJ2-7; perhaps TRBD1 as D (5 bases). This CDR3 contains 15 residues. CDR1 and CDR2 from the germline V gene are SGHTA and FQGNSA. V was pared by 1 base and J by 2 bases, with 12 bases between. CDR3: CASSLDMAGTYEQYV. For the CDR3, the DNA is TGTGCCAGCAGCTTAGATATGGCAGGGACCTACGAGCAGTACGTC.

The chain links TRBV5-1 to TRBJ1-2; 8 nucleotides match TRBD1. Trimming took 2 bases from V and 4 from J; bases not matched to a gene: 7. There are 15 residues in the CDR3. Per germline, CDR1 SGHRS and CDR2 YFSETQ. CDR3 amino acids: CASSLSRTGSYGYTF. In nucleotides, the CDR3 is TGCGCCAGCAGCTTATCCAGGACAGGGAGCTATGGCTACACCTTC.

The chain couples TRBV15 to TRBJ2-3; 7 bases match TRBD2. V shed 9 bases and J 1 base; nucleotides not matched to a gene: 7. The CDR3 is 14 residues long. Germline values: CDR1 LNHNV, CDR2 YYDKDF (reference sequence). DNA for the CDR3: TGTGCCACTGGAAGGACTAGGGGCACAGATACGCAGTATTTT. Translating gives CATGRTRGTDTQYF.

The chain joins TRBV20-1 to TRBJ2-3; no firm D call. The ends were cut back, 5 bases at V and 1 base at J, with 16 bases in the middle. Germline CDR1 reads DFQATT; CDR2 reads SNEGSKA (reference sequence). The CDR3 sequence is 15 residues long. The CDR3 DNA follows: TGCAGTGCTCGCCGACCCCGTTCGGGCACAGATACGCAGTATTTT. This encodes CSARRPRSGTDTQYF.

The chain recombines TRBV5-1 with TRBJ2-1, with 10 positions matching TRBD2. The CDR3 extends over 18 amino acids. V shed 3 bases and J 4 bases; nucleotides not matched to a gene: 13. Per the germline V gene, CDR1 is SGHRS and CDR2 is YFSETQ. The DNA of the CDR3 is TGCGCCAGCAGCTCCTCTGGACTAGCGGTTCATTCATACAATGAGCAGTTCTTC. It translates to CASSSSGLAVHSYNEQFF. The full variable domain, with the rest looked up from reference TRBV5-1 and TRBJ2-1, is KAGVTQTPRYLIKTRGQQVTLSCSPISGHRSVSWYQQTPGQGLQFLFEYFSETQRNKGNFPGRFSGRQFSNSRSEMNVSTLELGDSALYLCASSSSGLAVHSYNEQFFGPGTRLTVL.

The table lists this clonotype with many counts. The chain links TRBV20-1 to TRBJ1-5; 9 bases match TRBD1. V shed 6 bases and J 6 bases; nucleotides not matched to a gene: 12. Per the germline V gene, CDR1 is DFQATT and CDR2 is SNEGSKA (reference sequence). The CDR3 is 15 residues long. CDR3 sequence (DNA): TGCAGTGCAGGCCCGGGACAGGGAGTGGCTCAGCCCCAGCATTTT. Translation gives CSAGPGQGVAQPQHF.

The CDR3 DNA sequence: TGTGCCAGCAGCCCCGGGACACTTAGCACCAATGAGCAGTTCTTC. As protein: CASSPGTLSTNEQFF. The rearrangement uses TRBV7-9 and TRBJ2-1; a possible D gene is TRBD1 (6 bases). The CDR3 has 15 residues. Germline V CDR1 and CDR2: SEHNR, FQNEAQ (reference sequence). Trimming stripped 5 bases from V and 6 bases from J, with 17 bases between.

This clonotype appeared a few times. The V call is TRBV7-9, the J call TRBJ2-1; no clear D gene. This CDR3 has 11 residues. V dropped 5 bases and J dropped 9 bases, with 8 bases sitting between them. The germline gives CDR1 SEHNR, CDR2 FQNEAQ (reference sequence). In nucleotides, the CDR3 is TGTGCCAGCAGCCTCATGCGTGAGCAGTTCTTC. As protein: CASSLMREQFF.

The rearrangement uses TRBV20-1 and TRBJ1-5, with D perhaps matching TRBD1 (5 bases). Per the germline V gene, CDR1 is DFQATT and CDR2 is SNEGSKA (reference sequence). Trimming left V 6 bases short and J 5 bases short, with 17 bases between. This CDR3 is 14 amino acids long. CDR3 sequence reads: CSANDPGGDQPQHF. The CDR3 DNA is TGCAGTGCGAACGACCCCGGGGGGGATCAGCCCCAGCATTTT.

The table lists this clonotype with many counts. The CDR3 protein is CSARTEGLNYGYTF. The CDR3 bases are TGCAGTGCTAGAACCGAGGGACTGAACTATGGCTACACCTTC. V is TRBV20-1 and J is TRBJ1-2, with D perhaps TRBD1 (5 bases). Trimming removed 2 bases at V and 2 bases at J, with 12 bases between. Germline V gene lookup returns CDR1 DFQATT and CDR2 SNEGSKA (reference sequence). The CDR3 is made up of 14 amino acids.